This TCR beta chain emerged from a study of post-analysis software for immune sequencing data. Study-level information: The disease courses spanned relapsing-remitting, secondary progressive and progressive-relapsing forms of multiple sclerosis. General observations from the study: Patients had higher frequencies than controls of about five TRBV segments, including TRBV5-6, TRBV5-1 and TRBV20-1. People with multiple sclerosis had a significantly lower normalized Chao1 diversity than controls did.

This clonotype was seen a handful of times. Its target is not known. Unique molecular identifiers were carried by the TCR beta cDNA libraries. TCRdb fed the PCR reads into MiXCR, producing one record per CDR3 protein. The sample includes hundreds of thousands of distinct CDR3 sequences, 44% of them seen just once. From germline, CDR1 is SGHTA and CDR2 FQGNSA. The CDR3 covers 13 residues. V was clipped by 1 base and J by 9 bases, with 10 bases between them. Sample: blood. The clonotype originates from a girl aged 10 to 17 with multiple sclerosis. This chain links TRBV7-2 with TRBJ2-1, with D possibly TRBD1 on 6 matching bases. Here the CDR3 DNA reads TGTGCCAGCAGCTTAGTTGTAGGGGGTGAGCAGTTCTTC. Its translation: CASSLVVGGEQFF.